This T cell receptor (beta chain) was sequenced during a study of blood T cell repertoires in COVID-19. Study-level information: COVID-19 samples from acute and convalescent phases originated in the United States, Italy and Spain. The cDNA or gDNA used as material had been derived from T cells, B-cell-depleted T cells, or PBMCs.

This clone was recorded at least ten times. This CDR3 is 17 amino acids long. Trimming took 4 bases from V and 5 from J; bases not matched to a gene: 7. Germline CDR1 reads SGHNT; CDR2 reads YYREEE (reference sequence). Original processing methods: By means of reference gene primer amplification, nucleated cell counts were estimated. TCRdb keeps only in-frame clones here, not all; method: immunoSEQ multiplex PCR. V and J calls and clone size are copied from that table; D and trimming were computed from the DNA. This sample yields roughly 68,000 clones, of which around four fifths are seen a single time; roughly 20% belongs to the top ten.

The V call is TRBV5-4, the J call TRBJ2-2; TRBD2 matches at 14 bases. The receptor was derived from a woman of 80 years or more with acute or convalescent COVID-19. The sample consisted of peripheral blood. This CDR3 is CASSLGLAGVHTGELFF. CDR3 bases: TGTGCCAGCAGCCTGGGACTAGCGGGAGTTCATACCGGGGAGCTGTTTTTT. Based on the CDR3 plus reference TRBV5-4 and TRBJ2-2, the full variable domain is ETGVTQSPTHLIKTRGQQVTLRCSSQSGHNTVSWYQQALGQGPQFIFQYYREEENGRGNFPPRFSGLQFPNYSSELNVNALELDDSALYLCASSLGLAGVHTGELFFGEGSRLTVL.